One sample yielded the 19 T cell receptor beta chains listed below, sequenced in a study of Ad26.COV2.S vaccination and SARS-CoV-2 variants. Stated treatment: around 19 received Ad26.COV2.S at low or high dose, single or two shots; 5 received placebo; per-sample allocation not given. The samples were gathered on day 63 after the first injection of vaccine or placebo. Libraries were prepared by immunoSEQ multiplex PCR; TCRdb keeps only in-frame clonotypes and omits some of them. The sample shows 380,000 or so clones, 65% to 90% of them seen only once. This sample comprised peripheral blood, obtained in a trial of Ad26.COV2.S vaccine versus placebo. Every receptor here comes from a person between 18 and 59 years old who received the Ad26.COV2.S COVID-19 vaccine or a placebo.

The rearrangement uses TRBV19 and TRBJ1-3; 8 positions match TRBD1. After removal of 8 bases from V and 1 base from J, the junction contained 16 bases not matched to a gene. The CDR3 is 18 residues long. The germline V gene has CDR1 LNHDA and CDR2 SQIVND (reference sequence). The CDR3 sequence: CASLETRRGLESGNTIYF. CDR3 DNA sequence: TGTGCCAGTTTGGAGACTCGCAGGGGGCTTGAGTCTGGAAACACCATATATTTT.

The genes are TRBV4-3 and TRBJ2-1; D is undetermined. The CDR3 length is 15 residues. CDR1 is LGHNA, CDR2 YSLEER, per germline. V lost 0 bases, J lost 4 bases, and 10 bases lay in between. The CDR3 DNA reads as TGCGCCAGCAGCCAAGAGTTTGCACCGTACAATGAGCAGTTCTTC. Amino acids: CASSQEFAPYNEQFF.

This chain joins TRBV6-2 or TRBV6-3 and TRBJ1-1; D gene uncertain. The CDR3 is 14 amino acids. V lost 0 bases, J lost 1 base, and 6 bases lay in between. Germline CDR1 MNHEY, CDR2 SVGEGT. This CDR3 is CASSYSRQNTEAFF. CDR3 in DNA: TGTGCCAGCAGTTACTCAAGACAGAACACTGAAGCTTTCTTT.

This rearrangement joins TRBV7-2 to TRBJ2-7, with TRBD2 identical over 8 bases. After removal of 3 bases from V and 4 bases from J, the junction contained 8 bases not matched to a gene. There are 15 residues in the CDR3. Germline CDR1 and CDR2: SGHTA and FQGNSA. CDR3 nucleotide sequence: TGTGCCAGCAGCTTCGCGGGGGGCGGGGGTTACGAGCAGTACTTC. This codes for CASSFAGGGGYEQYF.

CDR3 coding DNA: TGTGCCAGCAGCTTAGTGGGACAGGGGTTCTACAATGAGCAGTTCTTC. Translating it yields CASSLVGQGFYNEQFF. V gene TRBV11-3 combines with J gene TRBJ2-1, with 10 bases aligning to TRBD1. Unmatched junction bases numbered 3, after V lost 1 base and J lost 3 bases. The CDR3 consists of 16 residues. Germline CDR1 reads SGHNT; CDR2 reads YENEEA. Complete variable domain (other parts from reference TRBV11-3 and TRBJ2-1): EAGVVQSPRYKIIEKKQPVAFWCNPISGHNTLYWYLQNLGQGPELLIRYENEEAVDDSQLPKDRFSAERLKGVDSTLKIQPAELGDSAVYLCASSLVGQGFYNEQFFGPGTRLTVL.

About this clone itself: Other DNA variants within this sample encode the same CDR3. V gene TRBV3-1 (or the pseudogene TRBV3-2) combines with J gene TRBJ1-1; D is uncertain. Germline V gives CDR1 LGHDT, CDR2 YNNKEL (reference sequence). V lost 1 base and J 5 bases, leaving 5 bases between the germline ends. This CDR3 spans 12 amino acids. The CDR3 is CASSQGRTEAFF. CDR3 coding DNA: TGTGCCAGCAGCCAAGGGCGTACTGAAGCTTTCTTT.

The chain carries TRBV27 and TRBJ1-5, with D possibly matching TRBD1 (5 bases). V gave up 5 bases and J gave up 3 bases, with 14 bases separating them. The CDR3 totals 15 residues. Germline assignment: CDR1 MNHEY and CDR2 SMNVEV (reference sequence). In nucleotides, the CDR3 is TGTGCCAGCAGTGGGACCCGAGTCCCCAATCAGCCCCAGCATTTT. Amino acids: CASSGTRVPNQPQHF.

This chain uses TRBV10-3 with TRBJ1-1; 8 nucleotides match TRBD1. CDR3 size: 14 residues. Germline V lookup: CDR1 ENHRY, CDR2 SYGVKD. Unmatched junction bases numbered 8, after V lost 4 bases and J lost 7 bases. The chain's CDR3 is CAISGRQGMSEAFF. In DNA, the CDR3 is TGTGCCATCAGTGGGAGACAGGGGATGAGTGAAGCTTTCTTT.

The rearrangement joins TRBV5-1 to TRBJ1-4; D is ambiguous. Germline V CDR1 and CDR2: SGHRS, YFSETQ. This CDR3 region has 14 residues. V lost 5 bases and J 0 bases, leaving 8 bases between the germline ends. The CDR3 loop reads CASSITTTNEKLFF. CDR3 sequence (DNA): TGCGCCAGCAGTATTACAACAACTAATGAAAAACTGTTTTTT.

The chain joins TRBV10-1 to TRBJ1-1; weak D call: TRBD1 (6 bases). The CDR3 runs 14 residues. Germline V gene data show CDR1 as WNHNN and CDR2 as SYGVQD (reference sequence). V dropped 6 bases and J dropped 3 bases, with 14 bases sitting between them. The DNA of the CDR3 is TGCGCCAGCAGAGGGGGGGGCCAGGACACTGAAGCTTTCTTT. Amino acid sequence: CASRGGGQDTEAFF.

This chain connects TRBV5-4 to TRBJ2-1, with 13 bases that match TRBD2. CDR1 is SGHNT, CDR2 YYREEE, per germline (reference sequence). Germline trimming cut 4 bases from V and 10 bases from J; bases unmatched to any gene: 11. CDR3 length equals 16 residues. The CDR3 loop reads CASSPPLAGGPKEQFF. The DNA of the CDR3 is TGTGCCAGCAGCCCCCCACTAGCGGGGGGGCCAAAGGAGCAGTTCTTC.

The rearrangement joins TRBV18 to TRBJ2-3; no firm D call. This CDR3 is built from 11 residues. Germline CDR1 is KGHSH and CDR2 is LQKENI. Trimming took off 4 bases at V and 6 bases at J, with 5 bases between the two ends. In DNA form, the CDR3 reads TGTGCCAGCTCACGGAAGGATACGCAGTATTTT. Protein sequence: CASSRKDTQYF.

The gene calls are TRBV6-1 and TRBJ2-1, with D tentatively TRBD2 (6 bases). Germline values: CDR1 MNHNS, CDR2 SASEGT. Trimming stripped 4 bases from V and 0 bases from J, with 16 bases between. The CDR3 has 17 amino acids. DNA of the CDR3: TGTGCCAGCAGTGGGGCGTGGGCGGGAAGCTCCTACAATGAGCAGTTCTTC. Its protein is CASSGAWAGSSYNEQFF.

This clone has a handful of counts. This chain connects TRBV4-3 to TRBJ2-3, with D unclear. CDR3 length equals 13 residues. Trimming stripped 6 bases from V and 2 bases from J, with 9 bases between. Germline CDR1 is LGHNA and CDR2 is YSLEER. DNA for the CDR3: TGCGCCAGCAGTGGGCAGGACACAGATACGCAGTATTTT. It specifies CASSGQDTDTQYF.

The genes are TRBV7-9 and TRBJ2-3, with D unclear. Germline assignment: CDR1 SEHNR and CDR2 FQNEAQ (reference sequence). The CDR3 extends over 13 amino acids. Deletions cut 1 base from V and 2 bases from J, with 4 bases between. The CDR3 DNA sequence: TGTGCCAGCAGCTTAGGGACCACAGATACGCAGTATTTT. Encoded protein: CASSLGTTDTQYF.

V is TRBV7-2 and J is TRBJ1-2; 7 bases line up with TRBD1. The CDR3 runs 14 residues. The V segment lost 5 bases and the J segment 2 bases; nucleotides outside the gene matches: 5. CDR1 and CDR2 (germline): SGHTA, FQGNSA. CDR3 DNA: TGTGCCAGCAGCACTGACAGGGACAACTATGGCTACACCTTC. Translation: CASSTDRDNYGYTF.

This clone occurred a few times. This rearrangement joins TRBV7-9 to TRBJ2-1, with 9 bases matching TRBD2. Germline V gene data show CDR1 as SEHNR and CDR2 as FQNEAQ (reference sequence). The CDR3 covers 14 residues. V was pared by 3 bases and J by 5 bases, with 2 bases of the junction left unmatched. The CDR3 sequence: CASSLQRGDNEQFF. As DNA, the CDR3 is TGTGCCAGCAGCTTGCAGCGGGGGGACAATGAGCAGTTCTTC.

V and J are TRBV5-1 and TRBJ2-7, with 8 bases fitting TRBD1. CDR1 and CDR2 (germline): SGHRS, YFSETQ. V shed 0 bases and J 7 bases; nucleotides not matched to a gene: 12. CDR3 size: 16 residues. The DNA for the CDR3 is TGCGCCAGCAGCTTGGCCCTGACAGGGGTTCTAGGGGAGCAGTACTTC. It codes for CASSLALTGVLGEQYF.

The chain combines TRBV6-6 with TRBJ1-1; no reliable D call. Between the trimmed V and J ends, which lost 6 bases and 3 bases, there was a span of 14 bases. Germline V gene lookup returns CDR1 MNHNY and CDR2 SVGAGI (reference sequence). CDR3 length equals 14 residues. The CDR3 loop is CASRRAEADTEAFF. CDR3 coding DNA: TGTGCCAGCAGGAGGGCCGAAGCAGACACTGAAGCTTTCTTT.